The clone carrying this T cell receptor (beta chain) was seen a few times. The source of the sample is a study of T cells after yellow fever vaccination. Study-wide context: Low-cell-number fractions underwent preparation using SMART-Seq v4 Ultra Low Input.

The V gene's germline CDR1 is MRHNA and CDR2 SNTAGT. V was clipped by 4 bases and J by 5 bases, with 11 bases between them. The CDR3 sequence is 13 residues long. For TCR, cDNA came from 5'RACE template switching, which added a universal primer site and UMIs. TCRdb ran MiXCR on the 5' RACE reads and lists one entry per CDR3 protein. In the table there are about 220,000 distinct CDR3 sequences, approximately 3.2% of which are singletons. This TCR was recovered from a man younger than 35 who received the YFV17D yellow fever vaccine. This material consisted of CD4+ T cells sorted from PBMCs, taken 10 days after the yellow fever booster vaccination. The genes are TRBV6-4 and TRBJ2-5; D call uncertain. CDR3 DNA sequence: TGTGCCAGCAGTGTCCTCCTGGGGGAGACCCAGTACTTC. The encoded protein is CASSVLLGETQYF.